This is a list of T cell receptor beta chains from one sample in a study of control samples from healthy donors and cancer patients. The repertoire was sequenced with immunoSEQ multiplex PCR; TCRdb's copy has only in-frame clones and lacks some. The table includes approximately 150,000 clones, 91% detected once. The sequenced material came from blood. The source of these receptors is a man between 25 and 39 years old in good health. Each CDR3 is given with its conserved first and last residue. A D gene is named only where the DNA matches it firmly.

d_gene	j_gene	v_gene	CDR3aa	CDR3nt
-	TRBJ1-3	TRBV6-1	CASSEVFSGNTIYF	TGTGCCAGCAGTGAAGTCTTCTCTGGAAACACCATATATTTT
-	TRBJ1-1	TRBV28	CASSFRGRNTEAFF	TGTGCCAGCAGTTTTAGGGGGAGGAACACTGAAGCTTTCTTT
-	TRBJ2-7	TRBV3-1/TRBV3-2	CASSPLIRSYEQYF	TGTGCCAGCAGCCCCCTTATCCGCTCCTACGAGCAGTACTTC
-	TRBJ1-1	TRBV7-9	CASSLVMNTEAFF	TGTGCCAGCAGCTTAGTGATGAACACTGAAGCTTTCTTT
TRBD1	TRBJ2-7	TRBV10-2	CASRSGTGFYEQYF	TGCGCCAGCCGATCCGGGACAGGGTTCTACGAGCAGTACTTC
TRBD1	TRBJ2-3	TRBV18	CASSPLTGATDTQYF	TGTGCCAGCTCACCGTTGACAGGGGCCACAGATACGCAGTATTTT
TRBD1	TRBJ2-3	TRBV30	CAWSAGTGGTDTQYF	TGTGCCTGGAGTGCCGGGACAGGGGGCACAGATACGCAGTATTTT
-	TRBJ1-2	TRBV4-2	CASSQAAGDAYGYTF	TGTGCCAGCAGCCAAGCCGCAGGGGATGCCTATGGCTACACCTTC
TRBD1	TRBJ1-2	TRBV19	CASSIRTGVENYGYTF	TGTGCCAGTAGTATAAGGACAGGGGTAGAGAACTATGGCTACACCTTC
TRBD1	TRBJ2-7	TRBV27	CASGDRSSYEQYF	TGTGCCAGCGGGGACAGATCATCCTACGAGCAGTACTTC
TRBD2	TRBJ2-5	TRBV19	CASSIDLTSGVRGQETQYF	TGTGCCAGTAGTATAGATCTAACTAGCGGGGTTCGTGGCCAAGAGACCCAGTACTTC